These T cell receptor beta chains were read from a single sample in a study of T cell responses to AZD1222 COVID-19 vaccine. TCRdb keeps only in-frame clones here, not all; method: immunoSEQ multiplex PCR. The data show roughly 100,000 clones, roughly 93% seen once. Sequenced material: peripheral blood, taken on day 0 of AZD1222 vaccination. The receptor source for this set is an adult in good health. Both conserved end residues are part of each CDR3. A D gene is named only where the DNA matches it firmly. Size is omitted from some rows. Given values are once, few, many or a class for expanded clones.

j_call clone_size d_call v_call cdr3_aa cdr3_nt
TRBJ2-5 NA TRBD1 TRBV18 CASSSLGTGTETQYF TGTGCCAGCTCATCACTAGGGACAGGGACAGAGACCCAGTACTTC
TRBJ2-7 NA NA TRBV5-4 CASSLAGSSYEQYF TGTGCCAGCAGCTTGGCCGGGAGCTCCTACGAGCAGTACTTC
TRBJ1-1 once NA TRBV7-2 CASSRGQVGLEAFF TGTGCCAGCAGCCGCGGACAAGTCGGACTTGAAGCTTTCTTT
TRBJ2-1 NA TRBD2 TRBV30 CAWSGLAGGKEQFF TGTGCCTGGAGTGGACTAGCGGGAGGAAAGGAGCAGTTCTTC
TRBJ2-1 NA TRBD2 TRBV4-2 CASSQGLAGAYNEQFF TGTGCCAGCAGCCAGGGACTAGCGGGAGCGTACAATGAGCAGTTCTTC
TRBJ1-5 NA NA TRBV12-3/TRBV12-4 CASSLGVIGAQHF TGTGCCAGCAGTTTAGGGGTGATTGGAGCCCAGCATTTT
TRBJ2-7 NA NA TRBV9 CASSSHGSYEQYF TGTGCCAGCAGCTCCCATGGTTCCTACGAGCAGTACTTC
TRBJ2-7 NA NA TRBV6-5 CASRNLNYEQYF TGTGCCAGCAGGAACCTAAACTACGAGCAGTACTTC
TRBJ2-1 NA NA TRBV6-5 CASSVQYNEQFF TGTGCCAGCAGCGTACAGTACAATGAGCAGTTCTTC
TRBJ1-2 NA NA TRBV6-5 CASSREANYGYTF TGTGCCAGCAGTAGGGAAGCTAACTATGGCTACACCTTC
TRBJ2-7 NA NA TRBV4-3 CASSETSRTGHDEQYF TGCGCCAGCTCCGAAACCTCCAGAACTGGACACGACGAGCAGTACTTC
TRBJ1-2 NA TRBD1 TRBV3-1/TRBV3-2 CASRGDRVLGYTF TGTGCCAGCAGAGGGGACAGGGTCCTAGGCTACACCTTC
TRBJ1-3 NA NA TRBV5-1 CASSPTGTDSGNTIYF TGCGCCAGCAGCCCCACCGGGACCGACTCTGGAAACACCATATATTTT
TRBJ2-5 once TRBD2 TRBV2 CASSEIAGGEETQYF TGTGCCAGCAGTGAAATAGCGGGAGGCGAAGAGACCCAGTACTTC